This passage covers 9 T cell receptor beta chains from one sample sequenced in a study of T cell clones after liver transplantation. TCRdb keeps only in-frame clones here, not all; method: immunoSEQ multiplex PCR. Seen here are about 75,000 clones, 84% observed once, and the top ten hold less than 2.5%. Sample: CD4+ T cells from blood, taken less than 50 months after liver transplant. The source of these receptors is a human patient who received a liver transplant. A share of the T cells may be of graft donor origin.

The chain employs TRBV6-6 and TRBJ1-4; no reliable D call. V gave up 4 bases and J gave up 7 bases, with 13 bases separating them. The germline V gene has CDR1 MNHNY and CDR2 SVGAGI (reference sequence). This CDR3 is 14 amino acids long. CDR3 region: CASSSRTRGEKLFF. The CDR3 DNA reads as TGTGCCAGCAGTTCGCGCACACGGGGTGAAAAACTGTTTTTT.

The genes are TRBV5-4 and TRBJ2-3; 8 bases map to TRBD2. CDR3 length: 16 residues. V lost 4 bases to trimming and J lost 0 bases; unmatched junction nucleotides: 7. Per germline, CDR1 SGHNT and CDR2 YYREEE (reference sequence). The CDR3 loop reads CASSRERGRSTDTQYF. DNA of the CDR3: TGTGCCAGCAGCCGTGAGCGGGGGCGTAGCACAGATACGCAGTATTTT.

This clone has only one observation. V and J are TRBV18 and TRBJ1-1; weak D call: TRBD1 (5 bases). CDR3 length: 13 amino acids. V lost 6 bases and J lost 2, with 10 bases in between. Germline V gene sequence: CDR1 KGHSH, CDR2 LQKENI. The CDR3 bases are TGTGCCAGCTCCCCTGGGGCAAACACTGAAGCTTTCTTT. This encodes CASSPGANTEAFF.

In DNA form, the CDR3 reads TGCAGCGTTGAGAAACAGACCTCCTACGAGCAGTACTTC. Translation gives CSVEKQTSYEQYF. The gene calls are TRBV29-1 and TRBJ2-7; no definite D call. Germline values: CDR1 SQVTM, CDR2 ANQGSEA. V was trimmed by 3 bases and J by 0 bases, leaving 9 bases between them. The CDR3 is made up of 13 amino acids.

The chain carries TRBV6-6 and TRBJ1-4; D uncertain. Germline V gene sequence: CDR1 MNHNY, CDR2 SVGAGI (reference sequence). This CDR3 spans 13 amino acids. V lost 8 bases to trimming and J lost 8 bases, with 15 bases between them. The CDR3 DNA follows: TGTGCCAGCGTAGGGAGTTGGCACGAAAAACTGTTTTTT. As protein: CASVGSWHEKLFF.

This sequence joins TRBV7-3 and TRBJ2-1; unclear D gene. The germline gives CDR1 SGHTA, CDR2 FQGTGA. This CDR3 is built from 12 residues. The V gene lost 4 bases and the J gene lost 9 bases, with 10 bases spanning the gap. CDR3 sequence reads: CASSSSVGEQFF. CDR3 bases: TGTGCCAGCAGCTCGAGTGTCGGTGAGCAGTTCTTC.

The chain combines TRBV5-1 with TRBJ1-2; 9 bases fit TRBD1. The germline V gene encodes CDR1 SGHRS and CDR2 YFSETQ. The CDR3 has 15 residues. The V gene end was trimmed by 3 bases and the J gene end by 6 bases; junction bases not matched to a gene: 9. The DNA for the CDR3 is TGCGCCAGCAGCTCGGGACAGGGATTGAGGAATGGCTACACCTTC. Its translation is CASSSGQGLRNGYTF.

The gene calls are TRBV29-1 and TRBJ1-1; maybe TRBD1 (6 bases). Trimming pared 4 bases from V and 6 bases from J, leaving 15 bases between. CDR3 length equals 13 residues. The V gene's germline CDR1 is SQVTM and CDR2 ANQGSEA. This CDR3 reads CSVGVGPGAEAFF. In nucleotides, the CDR3 is TGCAGCGTTGGGGTCGGACCAGGGGCTGAAGCTTTCTTT.

In this sample, this clone turned up a few times. The CDR3 DNA is TGCGCCAGCAGCGGCCAGGGAGGGGGCGCGGATGGCTACACCTTC. Translated, it gives CASSGQGGGADGYTF. This chain joins TRBV5-1 and TRBJ1-2; the match to TRBD1 covers 7 bases. Trimming at V came to 4 bases and at J to 6 bases, leaving 12 bases not matched to a gene. There are 15 residues in the CDR3. CDR1 and CDR2 (germline): SGHRS, YFSETQ. Full variable domain (rest looked up from reference TRBV5-1 and TRBJ1-2): KAGVTQTPRYLIKTRGQQVTLSCSPISGHRSVSWYQQTPGQGLQFLFEYFSETQRNKGNFPGRFSGRQFSNSRSEMNVSTLELGDSALYLCASSGQGGGADGYTFGSGTRLTVV.